Reported below is one T cell receptor beta chain. The sample originates from a study of high-grade serous ovarian cancer treatment subgroups. Tumor tissue was taken before any definitive surgery or chemotherapy was given. The method was immunoSEQ multiplex PCR; TCRdb's version includes in-frame clones alone and lacks a portion of them. The table includes 9,500 to 15,000 clones, approximately 85% detected once. The CDR3 runs to 15 residues. The source material was tumor tissue. This clonotype was obtained from a human donor with high-grade serous ovarian cancer. V gene TRBV21-1 combines with J gene TRBJ2-7; TRBD1, the table's D call, lacks a check against the DNA. TRBV21-1 is a listed pseudogene. CDR3 protein: CASSPGQQTSYEQYV. The CDR3 coding sequence is TGTGCCAGCAGTCCGGGACAGCAGACCTCCTACGAGCAGTACGTC.